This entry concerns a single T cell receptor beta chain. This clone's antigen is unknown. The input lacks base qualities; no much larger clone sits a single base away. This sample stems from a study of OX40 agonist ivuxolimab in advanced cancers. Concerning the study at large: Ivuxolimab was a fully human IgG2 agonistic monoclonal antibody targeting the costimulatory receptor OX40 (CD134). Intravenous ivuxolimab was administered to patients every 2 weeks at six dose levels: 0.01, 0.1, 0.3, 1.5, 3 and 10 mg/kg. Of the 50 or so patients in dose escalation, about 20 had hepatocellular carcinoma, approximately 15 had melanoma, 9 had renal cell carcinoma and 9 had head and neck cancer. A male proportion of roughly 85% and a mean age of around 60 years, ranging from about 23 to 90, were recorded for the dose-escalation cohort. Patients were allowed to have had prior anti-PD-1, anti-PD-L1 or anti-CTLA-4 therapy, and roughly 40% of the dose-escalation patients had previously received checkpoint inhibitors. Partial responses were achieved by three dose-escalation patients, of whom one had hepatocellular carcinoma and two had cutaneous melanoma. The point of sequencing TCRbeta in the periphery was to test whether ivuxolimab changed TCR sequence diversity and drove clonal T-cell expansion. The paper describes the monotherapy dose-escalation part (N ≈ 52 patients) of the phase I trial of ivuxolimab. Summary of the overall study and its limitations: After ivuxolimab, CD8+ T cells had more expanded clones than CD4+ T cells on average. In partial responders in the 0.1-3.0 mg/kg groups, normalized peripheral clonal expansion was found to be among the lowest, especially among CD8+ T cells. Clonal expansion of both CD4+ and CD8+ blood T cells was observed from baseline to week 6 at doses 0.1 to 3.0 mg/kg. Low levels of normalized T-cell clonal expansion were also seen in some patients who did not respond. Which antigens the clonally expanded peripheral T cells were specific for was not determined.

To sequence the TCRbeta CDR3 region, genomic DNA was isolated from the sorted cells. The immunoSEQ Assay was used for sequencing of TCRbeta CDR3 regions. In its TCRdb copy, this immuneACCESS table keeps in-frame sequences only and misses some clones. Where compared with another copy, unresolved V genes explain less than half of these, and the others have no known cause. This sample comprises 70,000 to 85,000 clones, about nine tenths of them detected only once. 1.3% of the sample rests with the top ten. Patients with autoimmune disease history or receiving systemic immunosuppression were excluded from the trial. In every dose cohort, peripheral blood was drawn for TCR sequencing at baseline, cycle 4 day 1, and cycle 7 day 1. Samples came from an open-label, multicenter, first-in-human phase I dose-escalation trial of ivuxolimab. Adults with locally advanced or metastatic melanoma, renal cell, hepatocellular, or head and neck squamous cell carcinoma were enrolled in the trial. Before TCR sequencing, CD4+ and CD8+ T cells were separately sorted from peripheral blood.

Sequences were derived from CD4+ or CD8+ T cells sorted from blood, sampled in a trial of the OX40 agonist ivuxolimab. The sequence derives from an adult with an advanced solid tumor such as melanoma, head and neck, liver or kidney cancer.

In nucleotide form, the sequence is TGTGCCAGCAGTTCCTCCGGGACAGGGGGTTCCAATCAGCCCCAGCATTTT. Its translation is CASSSSGTGGSNQPQHF. The chain uses TRBV28 and TRBJ1-5, with 11 central nucleotides matching TRBD1. After removal of 4 bases from V and 3 bases from J, the junction retains 8 bases not matched to a gene. The CDR3 holds 17 amino acids from the cysteine to the phenylalanine. Only the CDR3 part of the read is kept: 51 bases, read in frame from the first base. CDR1 MDHEN and CDR2 SYDVKM are derived from the germline V gene.